What follows describes a single TCR beta chain. Antigen: not known. The sample belongs to a study of EBV T-cell therapy then PD-1 blockade in nasopharyngeal carcinoma. Treatment indicated: AdE1-LMPpoly-expanded autologous EBV-specific T-cell therapy followed by anti-PD-1 nivolumab. Sequencing used immunoSEQ multiplex PCR; TCRdb keeps in-frame clones, though not all of them. The sample lists 20,000 or so clones, nearly 85% occurring once. Specimen: CD8+ T cells from blood, collected at roughly day 67 from a patient whose treatment included autologous EBV-specific T cells and nivolumab. The source is a man aged 35 to 55 with nasopharyngeal carcinoma.

The CDR3 loop is CATLGKGANYGYTF. CDR3 nucleotides: TGTGCCACCCTCGGCAAGGGGGCTAACTATGGCTACACCTTC. The gene calls are TRBV24-1 and TRBJ1-2, with D maybe TRBD1 (6 bases). V shed 9 bases and J shed 0 bases, with 13 bases lying between them. This CDR3 is 14 amino acids long. Germline-derived CDR1 and CDR2 are KGHDR and SFDVKD.